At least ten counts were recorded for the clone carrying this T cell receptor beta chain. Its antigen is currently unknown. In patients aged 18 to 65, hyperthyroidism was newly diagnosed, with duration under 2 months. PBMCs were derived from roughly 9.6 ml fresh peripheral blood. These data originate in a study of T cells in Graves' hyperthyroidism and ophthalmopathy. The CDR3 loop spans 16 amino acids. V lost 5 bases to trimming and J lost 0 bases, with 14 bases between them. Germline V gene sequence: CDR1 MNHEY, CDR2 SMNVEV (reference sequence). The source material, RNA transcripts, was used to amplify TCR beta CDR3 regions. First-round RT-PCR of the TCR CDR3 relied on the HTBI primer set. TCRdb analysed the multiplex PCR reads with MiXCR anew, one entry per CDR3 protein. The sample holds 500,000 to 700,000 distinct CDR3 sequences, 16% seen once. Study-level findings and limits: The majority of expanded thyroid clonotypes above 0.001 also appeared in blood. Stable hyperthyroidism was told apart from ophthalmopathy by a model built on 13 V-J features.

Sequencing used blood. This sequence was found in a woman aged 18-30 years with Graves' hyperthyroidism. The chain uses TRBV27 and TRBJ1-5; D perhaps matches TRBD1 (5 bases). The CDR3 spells CASSPTDRYSNQPQHF. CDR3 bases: TGTGCCAGCAGTCCGACCGACAGATATAGCAATCAGCCCCAGCATTTT.